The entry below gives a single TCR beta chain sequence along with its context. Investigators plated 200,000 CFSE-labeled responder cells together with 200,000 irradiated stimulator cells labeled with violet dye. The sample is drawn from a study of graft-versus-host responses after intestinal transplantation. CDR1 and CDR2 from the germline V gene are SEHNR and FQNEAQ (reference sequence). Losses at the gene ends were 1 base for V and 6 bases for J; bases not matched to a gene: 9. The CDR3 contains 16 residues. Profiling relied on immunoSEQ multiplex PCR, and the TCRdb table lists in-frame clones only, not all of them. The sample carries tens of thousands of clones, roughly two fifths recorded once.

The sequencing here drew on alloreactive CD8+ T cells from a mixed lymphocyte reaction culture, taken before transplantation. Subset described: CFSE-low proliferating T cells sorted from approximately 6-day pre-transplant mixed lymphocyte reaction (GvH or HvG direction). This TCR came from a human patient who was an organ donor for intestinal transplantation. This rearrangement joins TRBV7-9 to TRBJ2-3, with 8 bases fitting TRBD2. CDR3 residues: CASSLGGLGILDTQYF. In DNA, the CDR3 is TGTGCCAGCAGCTTAGGGGGACTAGGTATCTTGGATACGCAGTATTTT.